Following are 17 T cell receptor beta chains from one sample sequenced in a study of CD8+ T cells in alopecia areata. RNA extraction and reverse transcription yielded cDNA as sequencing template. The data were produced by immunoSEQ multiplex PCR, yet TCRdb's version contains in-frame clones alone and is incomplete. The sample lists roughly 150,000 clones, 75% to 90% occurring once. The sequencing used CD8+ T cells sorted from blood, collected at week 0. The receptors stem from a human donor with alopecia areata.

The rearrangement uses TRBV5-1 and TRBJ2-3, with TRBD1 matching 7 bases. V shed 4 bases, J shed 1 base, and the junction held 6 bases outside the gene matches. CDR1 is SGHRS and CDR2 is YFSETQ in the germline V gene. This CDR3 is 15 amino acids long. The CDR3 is CASSELGQGTDTQYF. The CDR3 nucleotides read TGCGCCAGCAGCGAGCTAGGACAGGGCACAGATACGCAGTATTTT.

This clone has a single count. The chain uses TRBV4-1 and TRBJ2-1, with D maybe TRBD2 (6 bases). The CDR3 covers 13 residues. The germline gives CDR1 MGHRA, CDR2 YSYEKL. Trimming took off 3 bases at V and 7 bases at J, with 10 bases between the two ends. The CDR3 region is CASSHALANEQFF. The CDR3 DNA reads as TGCGCCAGCAGCCATGCGCTAGCGAATGAGCAGTTCTTC.

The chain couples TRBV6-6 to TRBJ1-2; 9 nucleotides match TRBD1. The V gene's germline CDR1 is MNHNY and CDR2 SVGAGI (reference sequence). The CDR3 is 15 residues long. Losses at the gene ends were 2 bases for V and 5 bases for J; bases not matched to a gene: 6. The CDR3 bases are TGTGCCAGCAGTTACCTCGACAGGGGGTATTATGGCTACACCTTC. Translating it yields CASSYLDRGYYGYTF.

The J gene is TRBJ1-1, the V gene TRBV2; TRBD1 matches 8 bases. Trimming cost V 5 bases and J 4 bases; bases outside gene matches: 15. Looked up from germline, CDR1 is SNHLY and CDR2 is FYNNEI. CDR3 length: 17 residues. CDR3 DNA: TGTGCCAGCAGTCGATTTCTAGACCAGGGGGCCGGCACTGAAGCTTTCTTT. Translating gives CASSRFLDQGAGTEAFF.

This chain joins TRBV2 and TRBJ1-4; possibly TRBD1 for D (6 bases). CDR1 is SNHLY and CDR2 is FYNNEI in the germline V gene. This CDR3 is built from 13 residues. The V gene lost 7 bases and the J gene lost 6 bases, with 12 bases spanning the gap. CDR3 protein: CASMQGMDEKLFF. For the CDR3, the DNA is TGTGCCAGCATGCAGGGGATGGATGAAAAACTGTTTTTT.

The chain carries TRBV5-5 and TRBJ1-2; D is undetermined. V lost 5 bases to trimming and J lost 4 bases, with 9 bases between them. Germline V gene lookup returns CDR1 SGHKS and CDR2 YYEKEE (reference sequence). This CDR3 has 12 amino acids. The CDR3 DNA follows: TGTGCCAGCAGTGCTGCGGTCTATGGCTACACCTTC. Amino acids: CASSAAVYGYTF.

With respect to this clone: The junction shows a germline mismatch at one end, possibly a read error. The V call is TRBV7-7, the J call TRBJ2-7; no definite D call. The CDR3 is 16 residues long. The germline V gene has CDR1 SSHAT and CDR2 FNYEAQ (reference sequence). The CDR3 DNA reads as TGTGCTAGCAGCCCCTCTGCGATTACCTTCTCCTACGAGCAGTACTTC. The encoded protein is CASSPSAITFSYEQYF. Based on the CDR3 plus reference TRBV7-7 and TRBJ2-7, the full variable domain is GAGVSQSPRYKVTKRGQDVTLRCDPISSHATLYWYQQALGQGPEFLTYFNYEAQPDKSGLPSDRFSAERPEGSISTLTIQRTEQRDSAMYRCASSPSAITFSYEQYFGPGTRLTVT.

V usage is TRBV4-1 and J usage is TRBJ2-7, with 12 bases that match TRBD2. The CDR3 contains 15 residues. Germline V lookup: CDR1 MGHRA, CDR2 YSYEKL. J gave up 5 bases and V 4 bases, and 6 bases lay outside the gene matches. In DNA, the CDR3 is TGCGCCAGCAGCCTCCTAGCGGGAGGGCCCCACGAGCAGTACTTC. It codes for CASSLLAGGPHEQYF.

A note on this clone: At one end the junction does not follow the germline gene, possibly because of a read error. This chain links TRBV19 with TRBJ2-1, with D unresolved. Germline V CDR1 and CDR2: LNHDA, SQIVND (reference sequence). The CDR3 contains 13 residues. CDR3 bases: TGCGCCTCTGTCCAGAACTCCTACAATGAGCAGTTCTTC. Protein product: CASVQNSYNEQFF.

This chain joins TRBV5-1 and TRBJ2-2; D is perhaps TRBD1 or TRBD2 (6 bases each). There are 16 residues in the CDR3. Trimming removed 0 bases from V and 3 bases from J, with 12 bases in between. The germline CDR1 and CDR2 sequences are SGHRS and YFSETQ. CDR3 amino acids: CASSLEYREDTGELFF. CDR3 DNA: TGCGCCAGCAGCTTGGAGTACAGGGAGGACACCGGGGAGCTGTTTTTT.

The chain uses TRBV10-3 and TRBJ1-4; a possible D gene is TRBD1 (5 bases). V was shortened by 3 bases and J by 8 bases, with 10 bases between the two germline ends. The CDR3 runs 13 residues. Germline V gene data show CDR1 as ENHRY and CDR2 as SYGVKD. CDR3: CAISDGTAEKLFF. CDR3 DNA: TGTGCCATCAGTGACGGGACGGCCGAAAAACTGTTTTTT.

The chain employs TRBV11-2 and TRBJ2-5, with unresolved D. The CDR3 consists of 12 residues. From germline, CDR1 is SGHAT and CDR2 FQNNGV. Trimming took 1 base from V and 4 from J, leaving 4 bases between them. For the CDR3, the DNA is TGTGCCAGCAGCTTAGTTGTAGAGACCCAGTACTTC. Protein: CASSLVVETQYF.

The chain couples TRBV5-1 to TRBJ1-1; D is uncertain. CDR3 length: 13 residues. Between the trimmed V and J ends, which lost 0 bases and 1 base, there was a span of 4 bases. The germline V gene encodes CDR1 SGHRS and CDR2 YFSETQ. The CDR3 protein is CASSLARNTEAFF. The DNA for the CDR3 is TGCGCCAGCAGCTTGGCTAGGAACACTGAAGCTTTCTTT.

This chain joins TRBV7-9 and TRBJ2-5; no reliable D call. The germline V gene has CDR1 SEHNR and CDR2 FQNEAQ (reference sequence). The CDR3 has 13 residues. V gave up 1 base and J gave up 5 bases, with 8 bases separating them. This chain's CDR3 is CASSLVVWETQYF. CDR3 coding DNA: TGTGCCAGCAGCTTAGTAGTGTGGGAGACCCAGTACTTC.

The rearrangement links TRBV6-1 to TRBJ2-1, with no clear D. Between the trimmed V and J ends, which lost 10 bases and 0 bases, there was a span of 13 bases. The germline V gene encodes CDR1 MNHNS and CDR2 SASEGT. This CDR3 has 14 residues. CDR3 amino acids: CATHGWGSYNEQFF. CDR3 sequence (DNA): TGTGCCACCCACGGGTGGGGCTCCTACAATGAGCAGTTCTTC.

CDR3 protein: CASSVTTGGYEQYF. For the CDR3, the DNA is TGCGCCAGCAGCGTAACAACAGGGGGCTACGAGCAGTACTTC. This sequence joins TRBV5-1 and TRBJ2-7; 8 nucleotides match TRBD1. J gave up 3 bases and V 4 bases, and 6 bases lay outside the gene matches. CDR1 is SGHRS and CDR2 is YFSETQ in the germline V gene. The CDR3 has 14 residues.

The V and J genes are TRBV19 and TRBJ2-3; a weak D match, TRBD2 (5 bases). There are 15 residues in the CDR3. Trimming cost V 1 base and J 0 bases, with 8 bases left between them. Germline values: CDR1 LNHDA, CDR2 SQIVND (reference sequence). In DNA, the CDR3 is TGTGCCAGTAGTATAGTGGCTAGCAGCACAGATACGCAGTATTTT. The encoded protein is CASSIVASSTDTQYF.